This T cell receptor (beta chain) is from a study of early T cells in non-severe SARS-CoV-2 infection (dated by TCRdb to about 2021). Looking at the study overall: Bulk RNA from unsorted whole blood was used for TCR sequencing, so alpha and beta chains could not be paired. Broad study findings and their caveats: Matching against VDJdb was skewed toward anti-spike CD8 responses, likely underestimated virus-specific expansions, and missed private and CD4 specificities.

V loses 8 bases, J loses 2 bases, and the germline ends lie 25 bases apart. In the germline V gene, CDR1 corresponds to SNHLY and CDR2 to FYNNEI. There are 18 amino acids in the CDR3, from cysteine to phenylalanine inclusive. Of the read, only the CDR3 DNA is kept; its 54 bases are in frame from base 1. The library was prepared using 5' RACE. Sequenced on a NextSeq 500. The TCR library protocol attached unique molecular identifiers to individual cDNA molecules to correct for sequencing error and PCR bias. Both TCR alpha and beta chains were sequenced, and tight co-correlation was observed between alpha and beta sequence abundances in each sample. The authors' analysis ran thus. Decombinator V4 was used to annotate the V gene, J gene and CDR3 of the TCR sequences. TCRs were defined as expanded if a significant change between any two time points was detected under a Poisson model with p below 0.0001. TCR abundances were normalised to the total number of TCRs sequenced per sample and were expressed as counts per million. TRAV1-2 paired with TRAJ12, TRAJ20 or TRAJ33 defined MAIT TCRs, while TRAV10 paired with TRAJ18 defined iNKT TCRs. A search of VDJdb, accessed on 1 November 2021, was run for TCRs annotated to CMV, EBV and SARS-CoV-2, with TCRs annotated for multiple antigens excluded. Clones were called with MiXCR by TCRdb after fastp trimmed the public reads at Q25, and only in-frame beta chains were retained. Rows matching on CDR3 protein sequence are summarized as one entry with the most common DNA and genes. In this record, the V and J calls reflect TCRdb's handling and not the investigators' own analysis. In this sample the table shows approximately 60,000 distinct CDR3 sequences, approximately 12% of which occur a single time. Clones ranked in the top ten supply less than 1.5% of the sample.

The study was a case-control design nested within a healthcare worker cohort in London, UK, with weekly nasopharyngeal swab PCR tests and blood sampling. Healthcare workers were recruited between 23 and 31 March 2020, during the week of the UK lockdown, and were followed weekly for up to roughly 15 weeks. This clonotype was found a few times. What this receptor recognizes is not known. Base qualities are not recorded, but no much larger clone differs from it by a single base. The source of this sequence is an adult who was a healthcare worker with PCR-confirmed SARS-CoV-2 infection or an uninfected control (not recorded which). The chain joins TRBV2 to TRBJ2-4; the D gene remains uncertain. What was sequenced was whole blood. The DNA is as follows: TGTGCCAGCTGGGAAGAGGCCCGCTTGAGCCAGACCAAAAACATTCAGTACTTC. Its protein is CASWEEARLSQTKNIQYF.